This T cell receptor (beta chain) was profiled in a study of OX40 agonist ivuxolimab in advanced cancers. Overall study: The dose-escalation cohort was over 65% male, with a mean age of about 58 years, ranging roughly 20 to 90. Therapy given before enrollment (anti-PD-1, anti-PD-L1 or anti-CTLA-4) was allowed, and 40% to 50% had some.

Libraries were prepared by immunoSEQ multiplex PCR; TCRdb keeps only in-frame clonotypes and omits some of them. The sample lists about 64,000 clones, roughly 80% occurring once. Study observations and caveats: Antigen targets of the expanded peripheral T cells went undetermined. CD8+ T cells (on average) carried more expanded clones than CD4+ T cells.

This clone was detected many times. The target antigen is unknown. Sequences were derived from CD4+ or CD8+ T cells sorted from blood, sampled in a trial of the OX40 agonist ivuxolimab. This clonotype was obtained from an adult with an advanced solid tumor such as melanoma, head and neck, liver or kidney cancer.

The DNA of the CDR3 is TGCGCCAGCAGCCAACAGGGGTTAGACCAGCCCCAGCATTTT. Its translation: CASSQQGLDQPQHF. This chain joins TRBV4-1 and TRBJ1-5, with D tentatively TRBD1 (6 bases). There are 14 residues in the CDR3. Germline CDR1 reads MGHRA; CDR2 reads YSYEKL. V dropped 2 bases and J dropped 7 bases, with 12 bases sitting between them.